This T cell receptor (beta chain) comes out of a study of regulatory T cells in long-lasting Graves disease. Time point given: persistent/refractory GD, antithyroid drugs over 5 years with positive TRAb. PBMC-extracted RNA yielded the TCR library. Sequencing libraries for TCR beta were prepared with iRepertoire HTBI primers and Arm-PCR of CDR3 regions. TCRdb analysed the multiplex PCR reads with MiXCR anew, one entry per CDR3 protein. The sample lists around 430,000 distinct CDR3 sequences, about 20% seen once, with 10% to 15% in the top ten. The CDR3 length is 13 residues. Trimming stripped 8 bases from V and 7 bases from J, with 17 bases between. Germline CDR1 is SGHTA and CDR2 is FQGNSA. This clonotype was observed at least ten times.

V is TRBV7-2 and J is TRBJ1-1; possible D gene TRBD1, 6 bases. This material consisted of peripheral blood mononuclear cells (PBMCs), taken when the disease was refractory, from a patient treated with antithyroid drugs. This receptor was identified in a female donor with Graves disease. The CDR3 coding sequence is TGTGCCAGCTCCTGGGGGGGCACTGGTGAAGCTTTCTTT. As protein: CASSWGGTGEAFF.